What follows are 30 T cell receptor beta chains derived from one specimen sequenced in a study of CDR3 diversity in severe acne. A single record per CDR3 protein comes from TCRdb applying MiXCR to the PCR reads. The sample consists of approximately 97,000 distinct CDR3 sequences, roughly 51% of them appearing once. The sequencing sample was made of blood. The receptors originated from a male donor with acne.

In this sample, this clonotype turned up many times. The chain uses TRBV2 and TRBJ2-5; the D gene is possibly TRBD2 (7 bases). From germline, CDR1 is SNHLY and CDR2 FYNNEI. V was trimmed by 1 base and J by 9 bases, leaving 12 bases between them. This CDR3 contains 13 residues. CDR3 region: CASSEGGGSPQYF. The CDR3 DNA reads TGTGCCAGCAGTGAAGGCGGGGGCAGTCCCCAGTACTTC.

By share of the sample, this clonotype is medium-sized. This chain connects TRBV7-6 to TRBJ2-7, with TRBD1 identical over 10 bases. CDR1 and CDR2 (germline): SGHVS, FNYEAQ. V was pared by 5 bases and J by 3 bases, with 1 base of the junction left unmatched. This CDR3 region has 13 residues. This CDR3 is CASSRTGGYEQYF. In nucleotides, the CDR3 is TGTGCCAGCAGCCGGACAGGGGGCTACGAGCAGTACTTC. The whole variable domain, remainder taken from reference TRBV7-6 and TRBJ2-7, is GAGVSQSPRYKVTKRGQDVALRCDPISGHVSLYWYRQALGQGPEFLTYFNYEAQQDKSGLPNDRFSAERPEGSISTLTIQRTEQRDSAMYRCASSRTGGYEQYFGPGTRLTVT.

At least ten counts were recorded for this clonotype. The rearrangement links TRBV5-5 to TRBJ1-5; D not resolved. This CDR3 contains 14 residues. Germline V gene sequence: CDR1 SGHKS, CDR2 YYEKEE (reference sequence). The germline V and J ends were trimmed by 5 bases and 0 bases, with 9 bases remaining between them. The DNA of the CDR3 is TGTGCCAGCAGTTCCCATTATAGCAATCAGCCCCAGCATTTT. Translation: CASSSHYSNQPQHF.

The chain combines TRBV7-9 with TRBJ2-3; TRBD2 agrees at 9 bases. CDR1 and CDR2 (germline): SEHNR, FQNEAQ (reference sequence). The CDR3 is 16 residues long. Trimming took 2 bases from V and 3 from J; bases not matched to a gene: 6. The CDR3 DNA is TGTGCCAGCAGCTTAATAGCGGGAGTCGGTACAGATACGCAGTATTTT. Translation: CASSLIAGVGTDTQYF.

This clonotype was recorded at least ten times. The V and J genes are TRBV9 and TRBJ2-3, with D unresolved. This CDR3 comprises 15 residues. Germline V gene data show CDR1 as SGDLS and CDR2 as YYNGEE. Trimming cost V 0 bases and J 6 bases, with 14 bases left between them. The CDR3 DNA follows: TGTGCCAGCAGCGTAGACGGCCGATTGAGGGATACGCAGTATTTT. Its protein product is CASSVDGRLRDTQYF.

The rearrangement uses TRBV2 and TRBJ1-2; D perhaps matches TRBD1 (5 bases). CDR3 length equals 15 residues. Looked up from germline, CDR1 is SNHLY and CDR2 is FYNNEI. V dropped 4 bases and J dropped 0 bases, with 12 bases sitting between them. Here the CDR3 reads CASSGRDRTNYGYTF. The CDR3 DNA reads as TGTGCCAGCAGTGGCCGGGACCGGACTAACTATGGCTACACCTTC.

CDR3 region: CASSYRDRGFNQPQHF. CDR3 nucleotides: TGTGCCAGCAGTTACCGGGACAGGGGATTCAATCAGCCCCAGCATTTT. The V call is TRBV12-3 or TRBV12-4, the J call TRBJ1-5, with TRBD1 identical over 10 bases. The CDR3 has 16 residues. Unmatched junction bases numbered 6, after V lost 4 bases and J lost 3 bases.

This clonotype showed up many times. The genes are TRBV7-3 and TRBJ2-1, with D maybe TRBD2 (6 bases). Germline lookup yields CDR1 SGHTA and CDR2 FQGTGA. This CDR3 spans 14 amino acids. V lost 3 bases and J 8 bases, leaving 14 bases between the germline ends. CDR3: CASSFSGRGYEQFF. CDR3 DNA sequence: TGTGCCAGCAGCTTTAGTGGTCGGGGGTATGAGCAGTTCTTC.

The chain combines TRBV10-3 with TRBJ2-2, with 10 bases aligning to TRBD1. Germline V gene sequence: CDR1 ENHRY, CDR2 SYGVKD. J lost 3 bases, V lost 6 bases, and 7 bases had no gene match. The CDR3 is 16 amino acids. CDR3: CAISAAGTGDTGELFF. CDR3 sequence (DNA): TGTGCCATCAGCGCCGCCGGGACAGGGGACACCGGGGAGCTGTTTTTT.

This sequence joins TRBV20-1 and TRBJ2-5; 14 bases match TRBD2. The CDR3 sequence is 15 residues long. Germline-derived CDR1 and CDR2 are DFQATT and SNEGSKA (reference sequence). V trimming: 1 base; J trimming: 3 bases; junction bases outside the gene matches: 1. The CDR3 coding sequence is TGCAGTGCTAGAGCGGGACTAGCGGGAGAAGAGACCCAGTACTTC. This codes for CSARAGLAGEETQYF.

This clonotype has a single count. The conserved phenylalanine or tryptophan normally closing the CDR3 is absent here, so this likely arose from a read error. This chain connects TRBV6-5 to TRBJ2-6, with D possibly TRBD2 on 6 matching bases. V lost 5 bases and J lost 0, with 14 bases in between. Germline assignment: CDR1 MNHEY and CDR2 SVGAGI. This CDR3 is 17 amino acids long. The CDR3 nucleotides are TGTGCCAGCAGTGGGACTTCTAAGGGCTCTGGGGCCAACGTCCTGACTTCC. This codes for CASSGTSKGSGANVLTS.

This clonotype was counted ten times or more. The J gene is TRBJ1-4, the V gene TRBV2; 7 bases agree with TRBD1. The CDR3 has 15 amino acids. With 6 bases clipped from V and 7 bases from J, the junction kept 11 bases outside the gene matches. CDR1 and CDR2 (germline): SNHLY, FYNNEI. The CDR3: CASRGGTAGIEKLFF. CDR3 nucleotides: TGTGCCAGCAGGGGGGGGACAGCCGGGATTGAAAAACTGTTTTTT. Variable domain in full (rest from reference TRBV2 and TRBJ1-4): EPEVTQTPSHQVTQMGQEVILRCVPISNHLYFYWYRQILGQKVEFLVSFYNNEISEKSEIFDDQFSVERPDGSNFTLKIRSTKLEDSAMYFCASRGGTAGIEKLFFGSGTQLSVL.

This clonotype was observed a few times. The V gene is TRBV7-6, the J gene TRBJ2-7; perhaps TRBD2 as D (6 bases). The V end was cut by 1 base, the J end by 4 bases, with 14 bases between. Germline values: CDR1 SGHVS, CDR2 FNYEAQ. CDR3 length: 15 amino acids. CDR3 nucleotides: TGTGCCAGCAGCTTAGTTCTCGGGAGTAGTTACGAGCAGTACTTC. This encodes CASSLVLGSSYEQYF.

This clonotype was seen only a few times. The chain uses TRBV3-1 and TRBJ1-2; tentative D call: TRBD1 (5 bases). The V end was cut by 2 bases, the J end by 3 bases, with 16 bases between. Germline V gives CDR1 LGHDT, CDR2 YNNKEL (reference sequence). This CDR3 has 16 amino acids. The CDR3 coding sequence is TGTGCCAGCAGCCAATATGGGAACAGGCCCTACTATGGCTACACCTTC. This codes for CASSQYGNRPYYGYTF.

Note on this clonotype: Just one base apart from a much larger clone, this may be a read error. J is TRBJ2-1 and V is TRBV7-2, with 14 bases matching TRBD2. CDR3 length equals 15 residues. V was clipped by 1 base and J by 7 bases; unmatched bases: 0. Germline V gene data show CDR1 as SGHTA and CDR2 as FQGNSA. In nucleotides, the CDR3 is TGTGCCAGCAGCTTAGGACTAGCGGGAGGGAATGAGCAGTTCTTC. Translated: CASSLGLAGGNEQFF. Full variable domain (outside the CDR3, taken from reference TRBV7-2 and TRBJ2-1): GAGVSQSPSNKVTEKGKDVELRCDPISGHTALYWYRQSLGQGLEFLIYFQGNSAPDKSGLPSDRFSAERTGGSVSTLTIQRTQQEDSAVYLCASSLGLAGGNEQFFGPGTRLTVL.

V is TRBV7-9 and J is TRBJ1-4; 9 positions match TRBD1. Germline loops: CDR1 SEHNR, CDR2 FQNEAQ (reference sequence). This CDR3 region has 14 residues. The V gene end was trimmed by 5 bases and the J gene end by 8 bases; junction bases not matched to a gene: 6. The CDR3 loop is CASSKGQGGEKLFF. The CDR3 nucleotides are TGTGCCAGCAGCAAGGGACAGGGAGGGGAAAAACTGTTTTTT.

This clonotype has ten or more counts. V gene TRBV2 combines with J gene TRBJ2-7; D might be TRBD1 (6 bases). Germline V gene data show CDR1 as SNHLY and CDR2 as FYNNEI. The CDR3 runs 15 residues. V was pared by 7 bases and J by 0 bases, with 16 bases between. CDR3 region: CASTRTVLRSYEQYF. The CDR3 DNA reads as TGTGCCAGCACACGGACAGTTCTCCGCTCCTACGAGCAGTACTTC.

Ten or more counts support this clonotype. V gene TRBV10-3 combines with J gene TRBJ2-2; D may correspond to TRBD1 or TRBD2 (5 bases each). This CDR3 has 15 residues. V lost 5 bases and J lost 1, with 11 bases in between. Germline-derived CDR1 and CDR2 are ENHRY and SYGVKD. The CDR3 sequence: CAISTGTQNTGELFF. The DNA of the CDR3 is TGTGCCATCAGTACCGGGACCCAGAACACCGGGGAGCTGTTTTTT.

This clonotype qualifies as medium-sized. The rearrangement uses TRBV24-1 and TRBJ2-7, with D unclear. Germline CDR1 is KGHDR and CDR2 is SFDVKD. The V and J ends lost 0 bases and 1 base respectively, with 3 bases between them. This CDR3 is built from 13 residues. The CDR3 DNA sequence: TGTGCCACCAGTGATTTGCAATCCTACGAGCAGTACTTC. This encodes CATSDLQSYEQYF.

This clonotype was recorded a few times. One junction end disagrees with the germline gene, perhaps due to a read error. This rearrangement joins TRBV6-4 to TRBJ2-1; 10 nucleotides line up with TRBD2. Germline CDR1 MRHNA, CDR2 SNTAGT. The length of the CDR3 is 15 residues. The CDR3 loop reads CVSSDSASGSFEQFF. As DNA, the CDR3 is TGTGTCAGCAGTGACTCGGCTAGCGGGAGCTTTGAGCAGTTCTTC.

This clonotype was counted only a few times. The rearrangement joins TRBV15 to TRBJ2-7; 9 nucleotides line up with TRBD1. The CDR3 has 15 residues. Germline loops: CDR1 LNHNV, CDR2 YYDKDF (reference sequence). The J segment lost 5 bases and the V segment lost 7 bases, leaving 12 bases of the junction unmatched. The CDR3 DNA follows: TGTGCCACCACCCAATCCCGGGACAGGGCCAACGAGCAGTACTTC. Its protein is CATTQSRDRANEQYF.

This clonotype was detected ten times or more. The CDR3 protein is CASSPGQSQPQHF. DNA of the CDR3: TGTGCCAGCAGCCCCGGCCAGAGCCAGCCCCAGCATTTT. The V call is TRBV7-8, the J call TRBJ1-5, with unresolved D. This CDR3 has 13 amino acids. Trimming took 5 bases from V and 7 from J, leaving 12 bases between them. Germline V gene sequence: CDR1 SGHVS, CDR2 FQNEAQ.

This clonotype was recorded many times. This may arise from a read error, as a much more abundant clone is one base away. This chain uses TRBV3-1 with TRBJ2-5; 7 bases align to TRBD1. The germline V gene has CDR1 LGHDT and CDR2 YNNKEL (reference sequence). This CDR3 is built from 14 residues. DNA of the CDR3: TGTGCCAGCAGCCAATATACAGGGGAAGAGATCCAGTACTTC. This encodes CASSQYTGEEIQYF.

The V call is TRBV7-2, the J call TRBJ2-3, with TRBD1 matching 8 bases. Looked up from germline, CDR1 is SGHTA and CDR2 is FQGNSA. This CDR3 has 15 residues. V was pared by 0 bases and J by 5 bases, with 4 bases of the junction left unmatched. The DNA of the CDR3 is TGTGCCAGCAGCTTAGCCGCAGGGGGCGTAGATACGCAGTATTTT. It encodes CASSLAAGGVDTQYF.

This clonotype appeared a few times. This sequence joins TRBV24-1 and TRBJ1-2, with a weak D call TRBD1 (5 bases). Germline CDR1 KGHDR, CDR2 SFDVKD. The germline V and J ends were trimmed by 3 bases and 4 bases, with 11 bases remaining between them. There are 14 residues in the CDR3. CDR3 coding DNA: TGTGCCACCAGTGATATCGGGACGCCCTATGGCTACACCTTC. This translates into CATSDIGTPYGYTF.

The chain combines TRBV4-3 with TRBJ2-7; D not resolved. The CDR3 contains 14 residues. The germline V gene has CDR1 LGHNA and CDR2 YSLEER. The V and J ends lost 6 bases and 2 bases respectively, with 14 bases between them. Written as DNA, the CDR3 is TGCGCCAGCAGAGATGGATCAGGCCCCTACGAGCAGTACTTC. It is translated as CASRDGSGPYEQYF.

As concerns this clonotype: A read error is possible here, since a much larger clone lies one base away. V and J are TRBV24-1 and TRBJ2-1; TRBD1 is a possible D gene (8 bases). The CDR3 consists of 17 residues. Trimming cost V 4 bases and J 5 bases, with 20 bases left between them. Germline loops: CDR1 KGHDR, CDR2 SFDVKD. The CDR3 bases are TGTGCCACCAGTGACCGGTACAGGGGGGGGTCCAACAATGAGCAGTTCTTC. It encodes CATSDRYRGGSNNEQFF.

This CDR3 is CAITGRGPYSPLHF. In DNA, the CDR3 is TGTGCCATCACGGGACGGGGCCCATATTCACCCCTCCACTTT. The rearrangement joins TRBV10-3 to TRBJ1-6, with D perhaps matching TRBD1 (5 bases). This CDR3 is 14 amino acids long. Germline CDR1 and CDR2: ENHRY and SYGVKD. V lost 7 bases, J lost 8 bases, and 15 bases lay in between.

This clonotype was counted only a few times. This sequence joins TRBV6-5 and TRBJ1-5; D call uncertain. Trimming took off 7 bases at V and 3 bases at J, with 22 bases between the two ends. Germline CDR1 and CDR2: MNHEY and SVGAGI. The CDR3 extends over 17 amino acids. CDR3 DNA sequence: TGTGCCAGCAACACCCTTGGGGAGCCCGGAATCAATCAGCCCCAGCATTTT. This encodes CASNTLGEPGINQPQHF.

Remarks on this clonotype: Relative to the germline gene, one junction end is altered; a read error may explain this. The rearrangement links TRBV20-1 to TRBJ2-3, with 9 bases lining up with TRBD2. CDR1 and CDR2 (germline): DFQATT, SNEGSKA (reference sequence). CDR3 length equals 15 residues. The CDR3 sequence: CGAAGASGVRDTQYF. The CDR3, as DNA: TGCGGTGCTGCCGGGGCTAGCGGGGTCCGGGATACGCAGTACTTT.